This TCR beta chain was sequenced for a study of cytomegalovirus exposure and HLA in healthy donors. Points from the study as a whole: TCR beta V- and J-gene trimming was later associated with a missense DCLRE1C variant. Fewer N-insertions (relative to the 666-donor mean) were reportedly seen in an Asian-associated ancestry cluster in a later analysis.

V was clipped by 2 bases and J by 5 bases, with 10 bases between them. This CDR3 comprises 14 residues. Looked up from germline, CDR1 is SGHVS and CDR2 is FQNEAQ. The PCR made use of 60 Vbeta and 13 Jbeta primers. The authors' processing: Roughly 11 million shared chains were among around 80 million unique TCR beta chains counted in a later analysis. Data came from immunoSEQ multiplex PCR; TCRdb stores just in-frame clones and leaves some out. The V and J calls and clone size were taken over from that table, and D and trimming were inferred from the DNA. The data show 150,000 to 200,000 clones, with about 82% seen just once and approximately 2% held by the top ten. A note on this clone: The antigen is not known.

Material: PBMCs. The TCR was taken from a young woman in good health and CMV-seronegative. The genes are TRBV7-8 and TRBJ1-5; the D gene is possibly TRBD1 (6 bases). The CDR3 region is CASSLSAGDQPQHF. For the CDR3, the DNA is TGTGCCAGCAGCTTATCTGCAGGGGATCAGCCCCAGCATTTT.